This T cell receptor (beta chain) stems from a study of blood T cell repertoires in COVID-19. TCRdb keeps only in-frame clones here, not all; method: immunoSEQ multiplex PCR. The sample holds about 230,000 clones, less than 85% seen once. The CDR3 totals 17 residues. V trimming: 1 base; J trimming: 6 bases; junction bases outside the gene matches: 9. Germline V lookup: CDR1 SEHNR, CDR2 FQNEAQ (reference sequence). This clone was detected only a few times. The sequence came from a woman in her 70s with active or convalescent COVID-19. Sequenced input: peripheral blood. This chain connects TRBV7-9 to TRBJ1-6; the match to TRBD1 covers 7 bases. CDR3 in amino acids: CASSLGSPAGGNSPLHF. CDR3 DNA: TGTGCCAGCAGCTTAGGCTCTCCGGCAGGGGGTAATTCACCCCTCCACTTT.